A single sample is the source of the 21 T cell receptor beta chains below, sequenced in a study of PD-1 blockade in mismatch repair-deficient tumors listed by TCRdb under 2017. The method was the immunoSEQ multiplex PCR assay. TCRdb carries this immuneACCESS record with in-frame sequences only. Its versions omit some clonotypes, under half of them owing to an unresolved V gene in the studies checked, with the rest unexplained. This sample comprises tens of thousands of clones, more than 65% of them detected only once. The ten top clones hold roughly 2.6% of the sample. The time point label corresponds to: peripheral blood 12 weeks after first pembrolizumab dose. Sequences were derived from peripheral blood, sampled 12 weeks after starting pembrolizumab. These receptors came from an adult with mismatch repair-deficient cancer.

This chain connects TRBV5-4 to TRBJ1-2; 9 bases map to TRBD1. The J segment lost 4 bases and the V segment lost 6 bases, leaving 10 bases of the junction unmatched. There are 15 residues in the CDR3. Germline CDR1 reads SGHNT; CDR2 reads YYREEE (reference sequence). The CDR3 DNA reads TGTGCCAGCACATCAACGGGACAGGGAATCTATGGCTACACCTTC. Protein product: CASTSTGQGIYGYTF.

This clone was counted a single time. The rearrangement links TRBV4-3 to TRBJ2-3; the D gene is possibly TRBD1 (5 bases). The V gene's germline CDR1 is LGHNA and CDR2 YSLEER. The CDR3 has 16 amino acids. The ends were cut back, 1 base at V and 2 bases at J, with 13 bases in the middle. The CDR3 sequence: CASSQGGREITDTQYF. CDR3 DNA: TGCGCCAGCAGCCAAGGGGGCAGGGAAATCACAGATACGCAGTATTTT.

DNA of the CDR3: TGTGCCACCAGCATAGAGGTGGGGACGACCTACGAGCAGTACTTC. It codes for CATSIEVGTTYEQYF. The chain is built from TRBV15 and TRBJ2-7; D is tentatively TRBD1 or TRBD2 (5 bases each). Germline lookup yields CDR1 LNHNV and CDR2 YYDKDF (reference sequence). This CDR3 has 15 amino acids. The V end was cut by 4 bases, the J end by 2 bases, with 15 bases between.

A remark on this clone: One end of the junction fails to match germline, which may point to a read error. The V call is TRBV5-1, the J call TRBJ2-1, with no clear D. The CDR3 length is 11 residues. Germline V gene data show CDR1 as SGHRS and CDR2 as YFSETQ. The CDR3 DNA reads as TGCGCCAGCAGCTCTGACAATGGGCAGTTCTTC. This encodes CASSSDNGQFF.

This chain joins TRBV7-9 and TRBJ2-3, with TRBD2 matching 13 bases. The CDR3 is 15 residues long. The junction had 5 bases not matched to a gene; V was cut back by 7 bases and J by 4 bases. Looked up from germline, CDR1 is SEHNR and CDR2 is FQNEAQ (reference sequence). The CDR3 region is CASISGLAGADTQYF. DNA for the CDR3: TGTGCCAGCATCTCCGGACTAGCGGGAGCAGATACGCAGTATTTT.

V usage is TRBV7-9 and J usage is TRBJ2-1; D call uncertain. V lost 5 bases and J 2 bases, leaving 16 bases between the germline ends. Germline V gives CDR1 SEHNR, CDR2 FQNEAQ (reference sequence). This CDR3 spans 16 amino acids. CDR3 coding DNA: TGTGCCAGCAGCCCCCGTTATATAGAAGCCTACAATGAGCAGTTCTTC. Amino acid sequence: CASSPRYIEAYNEQFF.

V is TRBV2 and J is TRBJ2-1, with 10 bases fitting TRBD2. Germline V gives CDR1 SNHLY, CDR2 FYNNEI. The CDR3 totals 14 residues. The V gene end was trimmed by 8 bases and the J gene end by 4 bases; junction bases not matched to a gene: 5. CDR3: CASLRTSGYNEQFF. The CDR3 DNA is TGTGCCAGCCTCCGGACTAGCGGTTACAATGAGCAGTTCTTC.

In nucleotides, the CDR3 is TGCAGCGTTGACCCAGGGGGCTTATGGGGCTACACCTTC. It encodes CSVDPGGLWGYTF. This chain links TRBV29-1 with TRBJ1-2; 8 nucleotides agree with TRBD1. The CDR3 runs 13 residues. The germline V gene encodes CDR1 SQVTM and CDR2 ANQGSEA. With 3 bases clipped from V and 8 bases from J, the junction kept 8 bases outside the gene matches.

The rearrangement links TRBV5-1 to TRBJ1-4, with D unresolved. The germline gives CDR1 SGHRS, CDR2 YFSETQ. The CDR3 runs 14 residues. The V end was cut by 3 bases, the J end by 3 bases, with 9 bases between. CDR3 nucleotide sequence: TGCGCCAGCAGCTACTACAGTGCTAATGAAAAACTGTTTTTT. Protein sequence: CASSYYSANEKLFF.

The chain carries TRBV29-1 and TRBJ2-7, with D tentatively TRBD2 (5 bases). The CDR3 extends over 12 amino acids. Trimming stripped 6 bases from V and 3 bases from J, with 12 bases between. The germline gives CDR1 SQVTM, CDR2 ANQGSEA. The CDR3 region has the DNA TGCAGCGTCGAGGACTGGAACTACGAGCAGTACTTC. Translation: CSVEDWNYEQYF.

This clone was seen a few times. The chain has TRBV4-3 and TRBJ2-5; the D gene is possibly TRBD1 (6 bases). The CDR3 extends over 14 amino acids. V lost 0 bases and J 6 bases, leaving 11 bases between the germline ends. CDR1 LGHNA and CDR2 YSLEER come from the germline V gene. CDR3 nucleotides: TGCGCCAGCAGCCAAGAGGCAACAGGGCAGACCCAGTACTTC. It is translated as CASSQEATGQTQYF.

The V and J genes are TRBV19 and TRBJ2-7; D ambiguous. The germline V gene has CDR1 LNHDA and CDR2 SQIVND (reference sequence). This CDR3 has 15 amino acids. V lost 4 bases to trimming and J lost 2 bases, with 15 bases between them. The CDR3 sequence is CASSKTLQATYEQYF. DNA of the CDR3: TGTGCCAGTAGTAAGACACTGCAGGCTACCTACGAGCAGTACTTC.

This chain's CDR3 is CASSLDRNYEQYF. For the CDR3, the DNA is TGTGCCAGCAGCCTGGACAGGAACTACGAGCAGTACTTC. The rearrangement links TRBV5-4 to TRBJ2-7, with 7 nucleotides matching TRBD1. The CDR3 runs 13 residues. Germline V gene data show CDR1 as SGHNT and CDR2 as YYREEE (reference sequence). Germline trimming cut 4 bases from V and 3 bases from J; bases unmatched to any gene: 4.

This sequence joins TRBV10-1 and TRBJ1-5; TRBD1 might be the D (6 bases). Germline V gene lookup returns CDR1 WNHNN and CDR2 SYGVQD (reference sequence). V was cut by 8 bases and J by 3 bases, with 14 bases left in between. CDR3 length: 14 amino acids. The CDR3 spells CASGGRGFNQPQHF. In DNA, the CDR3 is TGCGCCAGCGGGGGCAGGGGTTTCAATCAGCCCCAGCATTTT.

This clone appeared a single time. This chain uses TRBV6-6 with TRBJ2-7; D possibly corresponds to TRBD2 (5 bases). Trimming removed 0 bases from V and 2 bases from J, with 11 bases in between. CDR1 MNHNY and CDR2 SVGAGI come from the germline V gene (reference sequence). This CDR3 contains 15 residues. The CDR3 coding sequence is TGTGCCAGCAGTTACTCGCCTAGCACCCCCTACGAGCAGTACTTC. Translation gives CASSYSPSTPYEQYF.

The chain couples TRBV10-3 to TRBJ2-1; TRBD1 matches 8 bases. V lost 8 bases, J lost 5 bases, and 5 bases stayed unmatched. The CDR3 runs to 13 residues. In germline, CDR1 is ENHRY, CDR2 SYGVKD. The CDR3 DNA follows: TGTGCCATCTCCGGGACAGGAGACAATGAGCAGTTCTTC. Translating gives CAISGTGDNEQFF.

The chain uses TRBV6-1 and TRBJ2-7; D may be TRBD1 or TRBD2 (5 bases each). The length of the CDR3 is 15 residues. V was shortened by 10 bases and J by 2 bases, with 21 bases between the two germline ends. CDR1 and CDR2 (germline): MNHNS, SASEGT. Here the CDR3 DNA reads TGTGCCACCTCTCTTGGGACCGTGCTACCCTACGAGCAGTACTTC. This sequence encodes CATSLGTVLPYEQYF.

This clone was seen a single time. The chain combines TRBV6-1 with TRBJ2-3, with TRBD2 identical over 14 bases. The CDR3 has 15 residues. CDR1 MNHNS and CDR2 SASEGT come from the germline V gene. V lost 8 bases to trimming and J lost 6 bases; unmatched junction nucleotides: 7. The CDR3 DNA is TGTGCCAGCCCGGGACTAGCGGGAGTCATGGATACGCAGTATTTT. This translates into CASPGLAGVMDTQYF.

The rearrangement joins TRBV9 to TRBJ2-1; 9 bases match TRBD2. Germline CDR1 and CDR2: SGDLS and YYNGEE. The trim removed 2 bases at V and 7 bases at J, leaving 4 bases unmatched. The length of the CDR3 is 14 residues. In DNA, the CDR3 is TGTGCCAGCAGCGTTGCTAGCGGGGCAAATGAGCAGTTCTTC. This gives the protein CASSVASGANEQFF. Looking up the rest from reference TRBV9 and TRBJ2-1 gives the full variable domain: DSGVTQTPKHLITATGQRVTLRCSPRSGDLSVYWYQQSLDQGLQFLIQYYNGEERAKGNILERFSAQQFPDLHSELNLSSLELGDSALYFCASSVASGANEQFFGPGTRLTVL.

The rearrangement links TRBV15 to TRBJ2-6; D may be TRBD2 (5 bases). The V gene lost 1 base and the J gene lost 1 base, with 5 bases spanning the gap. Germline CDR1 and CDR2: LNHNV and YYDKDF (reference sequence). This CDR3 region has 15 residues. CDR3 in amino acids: CATSRGGSGANVLTF. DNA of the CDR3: TGTGCCACCAGCAGAGGAGGGTCTGGGGCCAACGTCCTGACTTTC.

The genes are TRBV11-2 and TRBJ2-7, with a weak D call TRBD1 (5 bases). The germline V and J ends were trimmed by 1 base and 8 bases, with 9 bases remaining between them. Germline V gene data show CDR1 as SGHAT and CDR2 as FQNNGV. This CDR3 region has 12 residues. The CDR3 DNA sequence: TGTGCCAGCAGCTTAGTAGACAGCAAGCAGTACTTC. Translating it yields CASSLVDSKQYF.